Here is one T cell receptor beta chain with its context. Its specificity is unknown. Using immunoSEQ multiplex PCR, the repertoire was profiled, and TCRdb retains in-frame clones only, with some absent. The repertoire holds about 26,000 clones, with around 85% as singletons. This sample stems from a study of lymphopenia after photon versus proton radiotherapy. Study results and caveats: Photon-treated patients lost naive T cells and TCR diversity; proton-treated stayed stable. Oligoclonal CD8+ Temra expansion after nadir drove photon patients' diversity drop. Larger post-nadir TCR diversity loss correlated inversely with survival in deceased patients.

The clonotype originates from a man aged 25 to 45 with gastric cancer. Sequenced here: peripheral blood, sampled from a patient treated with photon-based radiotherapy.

The CDR3 here is CASRALGLSNQPQHF. The CDR3 region has the DNA TGTGCCAGCAGGGCACTGGGCCTGAGCAATCAGCCCCAGCATTTT. This chain joins TRBV28 and TRBJ1-5; D unclear. The V end was cut by 6 bases, the J end by 1 base, with 13 bases between. The CDR3 length is 15 residues. Germline values: CDR1 MDHEN, CDR2 SYDVKM.